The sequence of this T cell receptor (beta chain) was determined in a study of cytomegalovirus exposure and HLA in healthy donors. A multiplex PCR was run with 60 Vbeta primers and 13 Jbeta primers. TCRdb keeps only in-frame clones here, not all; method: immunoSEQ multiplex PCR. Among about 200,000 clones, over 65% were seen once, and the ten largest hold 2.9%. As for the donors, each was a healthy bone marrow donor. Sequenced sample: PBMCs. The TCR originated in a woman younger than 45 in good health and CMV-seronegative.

The CDR3 reads CASSLAGGHDAETQYF. The CDR3 coding sequence is TGTGCCAGCAGCTTAGCGGGGGGGCACGACGCAGAGACCCAGTACTTC. This sequence joins TRBV7-6 and TRBJ2-5; TRBD2 is a possible D gene (7 bases). This CDR3 contains 16 residues. Trimming removed 0 bases at V and 4 bases at J, with 15 bases between. Germline CDR1 and CDR2: SGHVS and FNYEAQ.